A selection of T cell receptor beta chains follows, all from one sample in a study of T-cell reconstitution after alpha-beta-depleted transplantation in children. TCRdb fed the PCR reads into MiXCR, producing one record per CDR3 protein. The sample holds some 200,000 distinct CDR3 sequences, just under 6.5% seen once. Specimen: PBMCs, collected before TCRalphabeta/CD19-depleted stem cell transplant. The receptors stem from a girl under three years old with combined immunodeficiency, due to receive a stem cell transplant. Each CDR3 is given with its conserved first and last residue. The D gene is left open where the match is weak. Part of the rows lack a size; the others show once, few, many or a class for expanded clones.

abundance	v_gene	d_gene	j_gene	CDR3aa	CDR3nt
NA	TRBV25-1	NA	TRBJ1-6	CASSYPGLASPLHF	TGTGCCAGCAGTTATCCAGGGCTCGCGTCACCCCTCCACTTT
many	TRBV7-2	NA	TRBJ1-2	CASSFLQARPRGYTF	TGTGCCAGCAGCTTTCTCCAGGCGAGACCTCGCGGCTACACCTTC
NA	TRBV28	NA	TRBJ1-1	CASSGGFTDTEAFF	TGTGCCAGCAGCGGCGGGTTTACGGACACTGAAGCTTTCTTT
many	TRBV28	TRBD1	TRBJ1-1	CASSLLNRGTEAFF	TGTGCCAGCAGTTTACTTAACAGGGGGACTGAAGCTTTCTTT
many	TRBV4-1	NA	TRBJ2-7	CASSQDGYYEQYF	TGCGCCAGCAGCCAAGATGGATATTACGAGCAGTACTTC
many	TRBV6-2/TRBV6-3	TRBD1	TRBJ2-7	CASSPGTGYYEQYF	TGTGCCAGCAGTCCCGGGACAGGTTACTACGAGCAGTACTTC
few	TRBV20-1	TRBD1	TRBJ2-7	CSAREWDSGTYEQYF	TGCAGTGCTAGAGAGTGGGACAGCGGTACCTACGAGCAGTACTTC
many	TRBV29-1	NA	TRBJ2-1	CSVSPGYNEQFF	TGCAGCGTTTCCCCGGGCTACAATGAGCAGTTCTTC
many	TRBV7-2	NA	TRBJ2-5	CASSLLSPETQYF	TGTGCCAGCAGCTTACTAAGCCCCGAGACCCAGTACTTC
many	TRBV12-3/TRBV12-4	NA	TRBJ2-2	CASIRTGELFF	TGTGCCAGCATCCGGACCGGGGAGCTGTTTTTT
many	TRBV7-6	TRBD2	TRBJ2-1	CASSLLAAGFRDEQFF	TGTGCCAGCAGCTTACTAGCGGCCGGCTTCCGGGATGAGCAGTTCTTC
many	TRBV24-1	NA	TRBJ2-1	CATSPPGLETYNEQFF	TGTGCCACCAGCCCACCGGGACTCGAGACATACAATGAGCAGTTCTTC
many	TRBV25-1	NA	TRBJ1-3	CASSEYYPGPKGNTIYF	TGTGCCAGCAGTGAATATTACCCAGGCCCCAAGGGAAACACCATATATTTT
many	TRBV29-1	NA	TRBJ1-2	CSSGEGNGYTF	TGCAGCTCCGGAGAGGGTAACGGCTACACCTTC
many	TRBV24-1	TRBD1	TRBJ2-5	CATSDLTGGGTQYF	TGTGCCACCAGTGATCTGACAGGGGGTGGGACCCAGTACTTC
few	TRBV30	NA	TRBJ1-1	CAWSNLQGNTEAFF	TGTGCCTGGAGTAACTTACAGGGGAACACTGAAGCTTTCTTT
many	TRBV29-1	NA	TRBJ2-7	CSGAVNSYEQYF	TGCAGCGGGGCAGTGAACTCCTACGAGCAGTACTTC
many	TRBV12-3/TRBV12-4	TRBD1	TRBJ2-1	CASSPQGAVVDEQFF	TGTGCCAGCAGTCCACAGGGGGCGGTTGTAGATGAGCAGTTCTTC
many	TRBV20-1	NA	TRBJ1-1	CSARVFLMNTEAFF	TGCAGTGCTAGAGTTTTCCTAATGAACACTGAAGCTTTCTTT
many	TRBV28	NA	TRBJ2-2	CASRLATPGSSGELFF	TGTGCCAGCAGACTAGCCACCCCGGGGTCGTCCGGGGAGCTGTTTTTT
many	TRBV12-3/TRBV12-4	NA	TRBJ1-5	CASTQGFSNQPQHF	TGTGCCAGCACCCAGGGATTTAGCAATCAGCCCCAGCATTTT
many	TRBV7-6	NA	TRBJ2-7	CASSLGLDTYEQYF	TGTGCCAGCAGCTTAGGACTAGACACCTACGAGCAGTACTTC
many	TRBV12-3/TRBV12-4	NA	TRBJ2-1	CASSFPGRDEQFF	TGTGCCAGCAGTTTCCCCGGACGGGATGAGCAGTTCTTC
many	TRBV7-9	TRBD2	TRBJ2-1	CASSSNIAGGYNEQFF	TGTGCCAGCAGCTCAAATATAGCGGGAGGCTACAATGAGCAGTTCTTC
many	TRBV12-3/TRBV12-4	TRBD2	TRBJ2-5	CASSSSGQETQYF	TGTGCCAGCAGTTCTAGCGGACAAGAGACCCAGTACTTC
many	TRBV27	NA	TRBJ1-2	CASAWADKYGYTF	TGTGCCAGCGCTTGGGCGGACAAGTATGGCTACACCTTC
NA	TRBV24-1	NA	TRBJ2-2	CATSDFRLGKATGELFF	TGTGCCACCAGTGATTTTAGGTTGGGGAAAGCTACCGGGGAGCTGTTTTTT
many	TRBV7-2	NA	TRBJ1-4	CASSLYGDRGGKLFF	TGTGCCAGCAGCTTATACGGCGACAGAGGCGGAAAACTGTTTTTT
many	TRBV29-1	NA	TRBJ2-7	CSVEVEVSGTYEQYF	TGCAGCGTTGAAGTAGAAGTTAGCGGTACCTACGAGCAGTACTTC
many	TRBV28	TRBD1	TRBJ1-3	CASPPSGTGTSGNTIYF	TGTGCCAGCCCTCCTTCGGGGACAGGGACCTCTGGAAACACCATATATTTT
many	TRBV5-6	TRBD2	TRBJ2-5	CASSFYGGGAGETQYF	TGTGCCAGCAGCTTTTATGGCGGGGGGGCAGGGGAGACCCAGTACTTC
few	TRBV20-1	NA	TRBJ2-1	CSATLLIQEEQFF	TGCAGTGCGACGTTGCTAATCCAAGAGGAGCAGTTCTTC
many	TRBV20-1	NA	TRBJ1-3	CSARDPEQAGGNTIYF	TGCAGTGCTAGAGATCCGGAACAGGCTGGAGGAAACACCATATATTTT
many	TRBV12-3/TRBV12-4	NA	TRBJ2-3	CASSGGWTDTQYF	TGTGCCAGCAGTGGGGGGTGGACAGATACGCAGTATTTT
many	TRBV15	NA	TRBJ2-2	CATSLSQGDRELFF	TGTGCCACCAGCCTTTCTCAGGGTGATCGGGAGCTGTTTTTT
few	TRBV10-3	NA	TRBJ2-7	CAISEWYVSYEQYF	TGTGCCATCAGTGAGTGGTATGTCTCCTACGAGCAGTACTTC
many	TRBV20-1	NA	TRBJ2-2	CSARLGPHTGELFF	TGCAGTGCTAGACTCGGACCTCACACCGGGGAGCTGTTTTTT
many	TRBV29-1	TRBD2	TRBJ2-1	CSVELLAKNEQFF	TGCAGCGTTGAGCTACTAGCGAAGAATGAGCAGTTCTTC
few	TRBV7-6	NA	TRBJ2-7	CASSLRDPYEQYF	TGTGCCAGCAGCCTCAGGGACCCCTACGAGCAGTACTTC
many	TRBV24-1	TRBD1	TRBJ2-1	CATQGGVSYNEQFF	TGTGCCACCCAAGGGGGCGTCTCCTACAATGAGCAGTTCTTC
many	TRBV7-8	NA	TRBJ1-1	CASSWVPGSTEAFF	TGTGCCAGCAGCTGGGTCCCGGGGAGCACTGAAGCTTTCTTT
NA	TRBV12-3/TRBV12-4	TRBD2	TRBJ2-2	CTSSVRTSGGDADTGELFF	TGTACCAGCAGTGTCCGGACTAGCGGGGGAGATGCGGACACCGGGGAGCTGTTTTTT
many	TRBV4-1	NA	TRBJ1-1	CASSREFQAERTEAFF	TGCGCCAGCAGCCGTGAATTTCAGGCGGAGAGGACTGAAGCTTTCTTT
many	TRBV27	TRBD1	TRBJ2-7	CASSFSTGGSYEQYF	TGTGCCAGCAGTTTCTCGACAGGGGGGTCCTACGAGCAGTACTTC
few	TRBV20-1	TRBD2	TRBJ2-7	CSARSGGTTLRGEQYF	TGCAGTGCTAGATCCGGTGGGACTACCCTTCGCGGCGAGCAGTACTTC
many	TRBV27	NA	TRBJ1-2	CASSFGVGGGRGYTF	TGTGCCAGCAGTTTCGGTGTGGGGGGCGGTCGCGGCTACACCTTC